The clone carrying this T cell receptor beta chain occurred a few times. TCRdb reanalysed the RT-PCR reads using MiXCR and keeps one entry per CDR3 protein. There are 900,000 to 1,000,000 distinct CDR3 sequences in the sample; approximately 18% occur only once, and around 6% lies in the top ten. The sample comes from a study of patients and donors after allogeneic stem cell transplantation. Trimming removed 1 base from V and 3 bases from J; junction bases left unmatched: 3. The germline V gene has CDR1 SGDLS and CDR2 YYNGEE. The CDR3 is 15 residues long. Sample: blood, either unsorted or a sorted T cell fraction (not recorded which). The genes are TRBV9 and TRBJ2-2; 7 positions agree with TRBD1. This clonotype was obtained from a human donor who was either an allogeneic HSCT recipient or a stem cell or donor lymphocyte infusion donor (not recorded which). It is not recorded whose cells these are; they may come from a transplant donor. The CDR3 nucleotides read TGTGCCAGCAGCGTAAGGGGGCGCCACACCGGGGAGCTGTTTTTT. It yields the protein CASSVRGRHTGELFF.